These 3 T cell receptor beta chains originate from one sample sequenced in a study of cytomegalovirus exposure and HLA in healthy donors. The PCR was carried out with 60 Vbeta primers and 13 Jbeta primers. Here immunoSEQ multiplex PCR was the method, and the copy in TCRdb shows in-frame clones only, minus some. The sample has some 40,000 clones, and its top ten clones hold 3.5% to 4%. The sample was PBMCs. The receptors were sampled from a male donor in good health and CMV-seronegative.

V gene TRBV7-3 combines with J gene TRBJ2-2; no firm D call. CDR1 SGHTA and CDR2 FQGTGA come from the germline V gene. V lost 3 bases and J 7 bases, leaving 9 bases between the germline ends. The CDR3 has 13 residues. The DNA for the CDR3 is TGTGCCAGCAGCTTCCGACTGAACGGGGAGCTGTTTTTT. It encodes CASSFRLNGELFF.

The J gene is TRBJ1-3, the V gene TRBV27; perhaps TRBD1 as D (5 bases). Germline assignment: CDR1 MNHEY and CDR2 SMNVEV (reference sequence). V lost 5 bases, J lost 4 bases, and 9 bases lay in between. The CDR3 consists of 13 residues. CDR3 loop: CASSPRQGNTIYF. CDR3 coding DNA: TGTGCCAGCAGTCCTCGACAGGGAAACACCATATATTTT.

The chain employs TRBV6-1 and TRBJ2-5, with TRBD2 matching over 9 bases. Trimming cost V 4 bases and J 7 bases; bases outside gene matches: 7. This CDR3 region has 14 residues. The germline V gene has CDR1 MNHNS and CDR2 SASEGT. CDR3 sequence: CASSGPSGDVTQYF. The CDR3 DNA is TGTGCCAGCAGTGGGCCTAGCGGGGACGTGACCCAGTACTTC.